These T cell receptor beta chains were read from a single sample in a study of cytomegalovirus exposure and HLA in healthy donors. Sequencing was performed with immunoSEQ multiplex PCR; in TCRdb, only in-frame clones are kept and a portion is missing. The sample yields approximately 110,000 clones, just under 70% seen once. The sequencing input was PBMCs. The receptor set was obtained from an older woman in good health and CMV-seropositive. CDR3s include the opening cysteine and the closing phenylalanine or tryptophan. Each record gives: J gene, V gene, clone size, CDR3 protein. Where a row states a size, it is once, few, many or the class of an expanded clone; other rows omit it.

TRBJ2-7 TRBV28 - CASGQETSGTYEQYF
TRBJ2-5 TRBV29-1 - CSVVLSGYGETQYF
TRBJ1-4 TRBV2 few CASSIRAANEKLFF
TRBJ1-1 TRBV7-4 - CASSFRGGQGGDTEAFF
TRBJ1-1 TRBV7-9 - CASSPFGGLNTEAFF
TRBJ2-3 TRBV4-3 - CASSRSLAGASTDTQYF
TRBJ2-3 TRBV10-1 - CASSDTTSGGKDTQYF
TRBJ2-7 TRBV10-3 - CATQEGEQYF
TRBJ2-1 TRBV6-5 few CASSRTSGGAGEQFF
TRBJ2-5 TRBV7-6 few CASSLNGARKETQYF
TRBJ2-7 TRBV7-2 few CASSLGPAGGLNEQYF
TRBJ2-7 TRBV6-1 - CASSEAGVYEQYF
TRBJ1-5 TRBV30 once CAWGSGHESQPQHF
TRBJ2-2 TRBV2 once CASRDTSGGTGELFF
TRBJ1-5 TRBV6-5 - CASSYRTGGDQPQHF
TRBJ2-7 TRBV11-1 few CASSFSGGPYEQYF
TRBJ1-1 TRBV30 few CAWQGTGSVFF
TRBJ1-3 TRBV5-6 - CASSSTGGSGNTIYF
TRBJ2-7 TRBV19 once CASSILGGSDEQYF
TRBJ2-3 TRBV7-2 few CASTKDTQYF
TRBJ2-5 TRBV20-1 - CSARASTTYF
TRBJ2-7 TRBV5-4 once CASSFWGDSYEQYF
TRBJ2-5 TRBV14 - CASSPTAGGNQETQYF
TRBJ1-4 TRBV6-6 few CASSPTLKEKLFF
- TRBV10-3 - CAISTPTGLYEQYF
TRBJ2-1 TRBV5-1 - CASSLEDSYNEQFF
TRBJ1-4 TRBV25-1 - CASSDTTVGTGFGELFF
TRBJ2-1 TRBV28 few CASSSGASGGNYNEQFF
TRBJ1-2 TRBV10-3 - CAISEGQGYGYTF
TRBJ1-1 TRBV1 - CTSSREETGMNTEAFF
TRBJ1-5 TRBV5-1 - CASSSGQDNQPQHF
TRBJ1-3 TRBV6-6 - CASTPGRASGNTIYF
TRBJ2-1 TRBV4-1 - CASSQDSVDRHNEQFF
TRBJ1-1 TRBV9 - CASSAMTENTEAFF
TRBJ2-1 TRBV27 - CASSLSSDRRYNEQFF
TRBJ1-2 TRBV5-1 few CASSYNGGGETSNYGYTF
TRBJ2-7 TRBV27 - CASSKPPSGGFPYEQYF
TRBJ2-7 TRBV11-2 - CASSPGGSWYEQYF
TRBJ1-2 TRBV30 - CAESGAGTGGYTF
TRBJ2-3 TRBV2 few CASSEAGTGGPDTQYF
TRBJ1-6 TRBV6-6 - CASSGTGGNSPLHF
TRBJ2-1 TRBV19 - CASSKTSAGGMGNEQFF
TRBJ1-2 TRBV6-5 once CASSYSKSGNYGYTF
TRBJ2-2 TRBV29-1 - CSVDGGGANTGELFF
TRBJ1-1 TRBV29-1 - CSVEPQMNTEAFF
TRBJ2-2 TRBV14 - CASSHGGGTSSVGVTGELFF
TRBJ2-7 TRBV19 few CASSSGPRGGEQYF
TRBJ1-4 TRBV5-1 - CASSWGTGFSEKLFF